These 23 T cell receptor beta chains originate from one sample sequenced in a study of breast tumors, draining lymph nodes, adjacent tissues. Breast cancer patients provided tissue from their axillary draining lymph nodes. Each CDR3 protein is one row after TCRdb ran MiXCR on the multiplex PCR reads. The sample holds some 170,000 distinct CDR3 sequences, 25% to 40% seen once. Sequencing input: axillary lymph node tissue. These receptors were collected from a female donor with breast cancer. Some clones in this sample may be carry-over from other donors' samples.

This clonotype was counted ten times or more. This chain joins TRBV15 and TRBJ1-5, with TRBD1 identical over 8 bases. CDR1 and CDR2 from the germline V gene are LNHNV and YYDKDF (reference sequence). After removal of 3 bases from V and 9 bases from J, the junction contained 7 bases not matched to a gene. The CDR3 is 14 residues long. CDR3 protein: CATSRDREYGPQHF. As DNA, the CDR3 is TGTGCCACCAGCAGGGACAGGGAATATGGGCCCCAGCATTTT.

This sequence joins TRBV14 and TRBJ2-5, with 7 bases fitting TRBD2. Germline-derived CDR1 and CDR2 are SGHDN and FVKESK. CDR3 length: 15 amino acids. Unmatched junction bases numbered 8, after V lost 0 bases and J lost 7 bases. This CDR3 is CASSQEVGGVGTQYF. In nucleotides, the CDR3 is TGTGCCAGCAGCCAAGAGGTTGGGGGGGTGGGGACCCAGTACTTC.

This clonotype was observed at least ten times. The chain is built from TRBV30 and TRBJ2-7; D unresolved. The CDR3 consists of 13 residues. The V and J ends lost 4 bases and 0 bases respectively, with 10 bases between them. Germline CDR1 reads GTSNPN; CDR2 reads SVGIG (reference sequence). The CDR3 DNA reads TGTGCCTGGAATCATGGTTCCTCCTACGAGCAGTACTTC. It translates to CAWNHGSSYEQYF.

The CDR3 DNA sequence: TGCAGCGTTTTAGCGGGAGGGGACAATGAGCAGTATTTT. Protein: CSVLAGGDNEQYF. The chain combines TRBV29-1 with TRBJ2-3; 11 nucleotides line up with TRBD2. Germline trimming cut 5 bases from V and 11 bases from J; bases unmatched to any gene: 9. The germline CDR1 and CDR2 sequences are SQVTM and ANQGSEA. The CDR3 runs 13 residues.

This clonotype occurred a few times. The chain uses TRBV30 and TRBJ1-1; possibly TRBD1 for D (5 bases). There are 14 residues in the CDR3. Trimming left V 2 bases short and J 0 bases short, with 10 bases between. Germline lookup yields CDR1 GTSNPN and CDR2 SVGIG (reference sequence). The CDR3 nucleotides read TGTGCCTGGAGTTCGGGGACGGTGAACACTGAAGCTTTCTTT. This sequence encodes CAWSSGTVNTEAFF.

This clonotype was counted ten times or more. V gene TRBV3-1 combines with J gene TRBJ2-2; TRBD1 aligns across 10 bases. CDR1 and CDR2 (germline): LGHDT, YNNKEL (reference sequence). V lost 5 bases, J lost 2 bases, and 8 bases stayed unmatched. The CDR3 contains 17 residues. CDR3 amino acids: CASSSYRDRGNTGELFF. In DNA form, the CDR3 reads TGTGCCAGCAGCTCTTACCGGGACAGGGGAAACACCGGGGAGCTGTTTTTT.

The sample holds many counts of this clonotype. CDR3 protein: CATSRGGGGSSGNTIYF. CDR3 sequence (DNA): TGTGCCACCAGCAGAGGTGGAGGGGGTAGCTCTGGAAACACCATATATTTT. V gene TRBV15 combines with J gene TRBJ1-3; the D gene is possibly TRBD1 (6 bases). This CDR3 has 17 residues. Trimming stripped 1 base from V and 0 bases from J, with 13 bases between. CDR1 and CDR2 from the germline V gene are LNHNV and YYDKDF (reference sequence).

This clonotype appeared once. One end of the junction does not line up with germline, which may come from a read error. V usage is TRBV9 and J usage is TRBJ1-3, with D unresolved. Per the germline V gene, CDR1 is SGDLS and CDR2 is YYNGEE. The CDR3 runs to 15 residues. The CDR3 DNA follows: TGTGCCAGCAGTCGAGTGGGGAGCGGTGGAAACACCACATATTTT. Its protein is CASSRVGSGGNTTYF.

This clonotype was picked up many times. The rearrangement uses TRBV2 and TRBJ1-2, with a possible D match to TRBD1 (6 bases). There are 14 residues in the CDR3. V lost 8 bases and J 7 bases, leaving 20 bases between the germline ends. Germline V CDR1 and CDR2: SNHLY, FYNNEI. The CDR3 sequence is CASRGDTPILGYTF. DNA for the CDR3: TGTGCCAGCCGGGGGGACACCCCTATTCTTGGCTACACCTTC.

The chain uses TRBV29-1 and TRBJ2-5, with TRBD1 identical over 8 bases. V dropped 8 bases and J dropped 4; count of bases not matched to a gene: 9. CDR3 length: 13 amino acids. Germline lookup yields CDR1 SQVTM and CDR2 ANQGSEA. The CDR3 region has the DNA TGCAGCTTCACCGACAGGGGTCGAGAGACCCAGTACTTC. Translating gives CSFTDRGRETQYF.

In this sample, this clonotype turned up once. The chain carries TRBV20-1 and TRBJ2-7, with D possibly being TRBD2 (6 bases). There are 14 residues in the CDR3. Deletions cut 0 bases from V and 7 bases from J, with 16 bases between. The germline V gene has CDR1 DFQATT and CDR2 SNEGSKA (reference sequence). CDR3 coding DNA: TGCAGTGCTAGAGATTATGTGGCGGGGAGGGAGCAGTACTTC. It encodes CSARDYVAGREQYF.

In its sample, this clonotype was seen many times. The CDR3 DNA reads TGTGCCAGTAGTATGGGACGGAATCAGCCCCAGCATTTT. This translates into CASSMGRNQPQHF. The V call is TRBV19, the J call TRBJ1-5; a possible D gene is TRBD1 (5 bases). V was pared by 3 bases and J by 4 bases, with 7 bases between. This CDR3 comprises 13 residues. CDR1 LNHDA and CDR2 SQIVND come from the germline V gene (reference sequence).

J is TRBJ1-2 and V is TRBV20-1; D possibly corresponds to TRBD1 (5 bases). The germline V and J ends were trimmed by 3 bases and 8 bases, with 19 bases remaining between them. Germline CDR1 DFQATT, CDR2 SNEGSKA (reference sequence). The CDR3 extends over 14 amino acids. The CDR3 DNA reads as TGCAGTGCTAGGAGGACAACCACCGCCGTGGGCTACACCTTC. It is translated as CSARRTTTAVGYTF.

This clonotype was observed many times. The CDR3 is CATSRDRGGAASFYGYTF. CDR3 DNA sequence: TGTGCCACCAGCAGAGATCGGGGGGGCGCGGCGTCTTTCTATGGCTACACCTTC. This chain connects TRBV15 to TRBJ1-2; D might be TRBD1 (6 bases). CDR1 and CDR2 (germline): LNHNV, YYDKDF (reference sequence). V was trimmed by 0 bases and J by 4 bases, leaving 21 bases between them. CDR3 length equals 18 residues.

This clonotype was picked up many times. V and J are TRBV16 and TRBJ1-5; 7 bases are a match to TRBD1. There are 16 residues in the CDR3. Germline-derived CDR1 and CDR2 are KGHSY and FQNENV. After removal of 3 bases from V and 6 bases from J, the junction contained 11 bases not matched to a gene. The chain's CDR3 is CASSHKGGRGTQPQHF. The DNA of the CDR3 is TGTGCCAGCAGCCACAAGGGGGGCAGGGGGACTCAGCCCCAGCATTTT.

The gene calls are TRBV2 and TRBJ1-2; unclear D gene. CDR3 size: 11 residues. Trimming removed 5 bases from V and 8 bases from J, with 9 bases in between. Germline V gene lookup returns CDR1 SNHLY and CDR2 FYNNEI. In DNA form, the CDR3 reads TGTGCCAGCAGTTCAGAATCGGGCTACACCTTC. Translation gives CASSSESGYTF.

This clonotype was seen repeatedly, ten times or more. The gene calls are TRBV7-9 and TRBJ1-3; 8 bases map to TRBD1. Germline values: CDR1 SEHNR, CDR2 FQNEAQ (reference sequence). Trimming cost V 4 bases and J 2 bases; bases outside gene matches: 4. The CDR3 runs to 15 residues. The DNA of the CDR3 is TGTGCCAGCAGCTCGTGGACAGGGCCTGGAAACACCATATATTTT. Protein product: CASSSWTGPGNTIYF. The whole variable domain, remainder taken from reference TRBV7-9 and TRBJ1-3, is DTGVSQNPRHKITKRGQNVTFRCDPISEHNRLYWYRQTLGQGPEFLTYFQNEAQLEKSRLLSDRFSAERPKGSFSTLEIQRTEQGDSAMYLCASSSWTGPGNTIYFGEGSWLTVV.

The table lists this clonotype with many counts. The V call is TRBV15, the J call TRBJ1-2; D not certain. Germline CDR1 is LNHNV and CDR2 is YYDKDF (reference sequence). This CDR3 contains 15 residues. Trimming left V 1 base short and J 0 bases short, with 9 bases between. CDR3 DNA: TGTGCCACCAGCAGAGGGGGTATCTCTAACTATGGCTACACCTTC. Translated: CATSRGGISNYGYTF.

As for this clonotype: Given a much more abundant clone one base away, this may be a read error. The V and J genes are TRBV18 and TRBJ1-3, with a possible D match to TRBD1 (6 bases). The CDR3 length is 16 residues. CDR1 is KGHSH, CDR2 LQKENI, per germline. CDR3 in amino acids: CASPPPGTKTGNTIYF. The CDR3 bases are TGTGCCAGCCCACCACCCGGGACAAAGACTGGAAACACCATATATTTT.

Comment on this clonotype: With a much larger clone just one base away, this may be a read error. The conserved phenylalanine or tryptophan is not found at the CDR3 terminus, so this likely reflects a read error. In DNA, the CDR3 is TGTGCCAGCAGCCCGAGGACAGGAAACAATGAGCAGTTCCTC. This gives the protein CASSPRTGNNEQFL. This chain joins TRBV7-3 and TRBJ2-1; 7 bases match TRBD1. The germline V gene has CDR1 SGHTA and CDR2 FQGTGA. This CDR3 region has 14 residues. The V gene end was trimmed by 5 bases and the J gene end by 5 bases; junction bases not matched to a gene: 6.

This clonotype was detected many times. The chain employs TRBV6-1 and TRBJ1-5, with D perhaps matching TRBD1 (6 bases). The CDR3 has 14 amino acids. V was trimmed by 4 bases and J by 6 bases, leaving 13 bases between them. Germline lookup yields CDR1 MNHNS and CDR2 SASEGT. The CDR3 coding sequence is TGTGCCAGCAGTGTGAGGGGGGATAGTCAGCCCCAGCATTTT. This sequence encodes CASSVRGDSQPQHF.

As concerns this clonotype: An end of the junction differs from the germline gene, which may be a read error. The CDR3 here is CSVTRDRAYAQYF. The CDR3 nucleotides read TGCAGTGTTACCCGGGACAGAGCCTACGCGCAGTACTTC. The rearrangement links TRBV20-1 to TRBJ2-7, with 7 bases lining up with TRBD1. The CDR3 contains 13 residues. Germline V CDR1 and CDR2: DFQATT, SNEGSKA (reference sequence).

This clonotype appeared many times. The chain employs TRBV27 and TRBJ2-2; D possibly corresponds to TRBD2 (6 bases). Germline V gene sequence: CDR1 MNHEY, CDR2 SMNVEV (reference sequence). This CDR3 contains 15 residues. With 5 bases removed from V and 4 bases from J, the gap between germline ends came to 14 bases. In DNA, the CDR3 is TGTGCCAGCAGTAGAAGGGACTTCCTCACCGGGGAGCTGTTTTTT. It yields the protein CASSRRDFLTGELFF.